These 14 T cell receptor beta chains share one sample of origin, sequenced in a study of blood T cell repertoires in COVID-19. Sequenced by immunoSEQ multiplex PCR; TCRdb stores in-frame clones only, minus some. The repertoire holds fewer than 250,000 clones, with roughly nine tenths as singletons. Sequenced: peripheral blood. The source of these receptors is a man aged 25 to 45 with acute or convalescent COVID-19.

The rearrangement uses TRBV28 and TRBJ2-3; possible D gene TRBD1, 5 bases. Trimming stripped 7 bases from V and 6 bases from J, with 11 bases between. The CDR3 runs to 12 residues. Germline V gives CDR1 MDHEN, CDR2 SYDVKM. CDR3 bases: TGTGCCAGCAAGGGGTTTAGGGATACGCAGTATTTT. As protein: CASKGFRDTQYF.

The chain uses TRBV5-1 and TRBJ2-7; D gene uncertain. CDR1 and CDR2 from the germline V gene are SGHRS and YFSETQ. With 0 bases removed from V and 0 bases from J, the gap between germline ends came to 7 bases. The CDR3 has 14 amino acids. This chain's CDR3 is CASSLGGTSYEQYF. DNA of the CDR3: TGCGCCAGCAGCTTGGGCGGAACCTCCTACGAGCAGTACTTC.

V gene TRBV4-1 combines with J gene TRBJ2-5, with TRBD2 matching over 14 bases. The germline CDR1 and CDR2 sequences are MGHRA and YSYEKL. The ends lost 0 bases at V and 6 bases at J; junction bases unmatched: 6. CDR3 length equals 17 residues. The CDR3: CASSQDYGLAGGKTQYF. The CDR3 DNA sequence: TGCGCCAGCAGCCAAGACTACGGACTAGCGGGGGGTAAGACCCAGTACTTC.

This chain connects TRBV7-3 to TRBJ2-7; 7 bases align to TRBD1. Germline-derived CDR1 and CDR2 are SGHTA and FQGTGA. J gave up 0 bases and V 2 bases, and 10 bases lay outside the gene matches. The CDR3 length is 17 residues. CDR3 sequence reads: CASSLQPDSGGSYEQYF. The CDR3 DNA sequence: TGTGCCAGCAGCTTACAGCCGGATTCAGGGGGCTCCTACGAGCAGTACTTC.

CDR3 DNA sequence: TGTGCCAGCAGCTTAGATCCTGCAGACTCCTACGAGCAGTACTTC. Protein sequence: CASSLDPADSYEQYF. This chain links TRBV11-2 with TRBJ2-7; D uncertain. The CDR3 covers 15 residues. CDR1 is SGHAT and CDR2 is FQNNGV in the germline V gene. Trimming pared 0 bases from V and 0 bases from J, leaving 9 bases between.

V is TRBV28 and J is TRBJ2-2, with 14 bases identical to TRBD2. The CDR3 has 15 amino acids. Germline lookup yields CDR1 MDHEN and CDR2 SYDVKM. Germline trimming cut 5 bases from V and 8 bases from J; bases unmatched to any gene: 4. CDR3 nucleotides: TGTGCCAGCAGTCTTGGGACTAGCGGGAGAGGGGAGCTGTTTTTT. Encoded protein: CASSLGTSGRGELFF.

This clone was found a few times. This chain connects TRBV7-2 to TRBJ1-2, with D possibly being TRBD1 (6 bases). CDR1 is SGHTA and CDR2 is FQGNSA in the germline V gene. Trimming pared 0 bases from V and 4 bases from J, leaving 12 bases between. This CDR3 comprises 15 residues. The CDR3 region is CASSLAWGGRYGYTF. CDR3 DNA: TGTGCCAGCAGCTTAGCATGGGGGGGCCGCTATGGCTACACCTTC.

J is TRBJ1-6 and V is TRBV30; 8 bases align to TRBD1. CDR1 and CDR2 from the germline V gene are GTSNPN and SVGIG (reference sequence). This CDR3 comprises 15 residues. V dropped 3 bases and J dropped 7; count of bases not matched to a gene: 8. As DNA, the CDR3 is TGTGCCTGGAGCGCCGTACAGGGGGTAAATTCACCCCTCCACTTT. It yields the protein CAWSAVQGVNSPLHF.

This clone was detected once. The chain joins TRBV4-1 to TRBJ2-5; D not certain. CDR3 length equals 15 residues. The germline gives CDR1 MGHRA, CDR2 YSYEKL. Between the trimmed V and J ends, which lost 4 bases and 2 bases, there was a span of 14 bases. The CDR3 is CASSPYLSDQETQYF. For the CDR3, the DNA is TGCGCCAGCAGCCCCTACCTAAGCGATCAAGAGACCCAGTACTTC.

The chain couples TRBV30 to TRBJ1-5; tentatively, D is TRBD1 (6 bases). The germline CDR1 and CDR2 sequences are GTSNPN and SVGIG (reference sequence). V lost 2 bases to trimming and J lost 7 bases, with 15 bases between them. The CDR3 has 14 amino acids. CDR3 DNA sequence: TGTGCCTGGAGTCAGGACCTAAGGGGGCAGCCCCAGCATTTT. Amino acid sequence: CAWSQDLRGQPQHF.

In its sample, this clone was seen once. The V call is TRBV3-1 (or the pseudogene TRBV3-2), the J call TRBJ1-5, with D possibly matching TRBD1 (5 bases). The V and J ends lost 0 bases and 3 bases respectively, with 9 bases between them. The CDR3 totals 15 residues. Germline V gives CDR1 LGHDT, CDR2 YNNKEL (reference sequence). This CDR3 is CASSQDRGVNQPQHF. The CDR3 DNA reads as TGTGCCAGCAGCCAAGATCGGGGGGTCAATCAGCCCCAGCATTTT.

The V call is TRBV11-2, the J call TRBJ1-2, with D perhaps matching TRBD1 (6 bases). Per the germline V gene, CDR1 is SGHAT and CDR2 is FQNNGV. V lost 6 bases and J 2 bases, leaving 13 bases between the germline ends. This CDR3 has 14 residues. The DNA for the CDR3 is TGTGCCAGCAGTGGGACTACAGGGAACTATGGCTACACCTTC. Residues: CASSGTTGNYGYTF.

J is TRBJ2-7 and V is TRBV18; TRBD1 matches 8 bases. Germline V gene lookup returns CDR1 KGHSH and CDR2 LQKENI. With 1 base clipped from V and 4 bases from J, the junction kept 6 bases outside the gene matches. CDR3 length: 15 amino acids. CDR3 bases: TGTGCCAGCTCACCACAGGCAGGGGGCGAGTACGAGCAGTACTTC. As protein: CASSPQAGGEYEQYF.

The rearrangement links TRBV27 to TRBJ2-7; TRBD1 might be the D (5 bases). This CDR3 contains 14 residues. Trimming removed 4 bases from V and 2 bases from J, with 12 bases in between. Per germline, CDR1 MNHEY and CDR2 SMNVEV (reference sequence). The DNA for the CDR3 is TGTGCCAGCAGTTGGTTGGCAGGGCCCTACGAGCAGTACTTC. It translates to CASSWLAGPYEQYF.